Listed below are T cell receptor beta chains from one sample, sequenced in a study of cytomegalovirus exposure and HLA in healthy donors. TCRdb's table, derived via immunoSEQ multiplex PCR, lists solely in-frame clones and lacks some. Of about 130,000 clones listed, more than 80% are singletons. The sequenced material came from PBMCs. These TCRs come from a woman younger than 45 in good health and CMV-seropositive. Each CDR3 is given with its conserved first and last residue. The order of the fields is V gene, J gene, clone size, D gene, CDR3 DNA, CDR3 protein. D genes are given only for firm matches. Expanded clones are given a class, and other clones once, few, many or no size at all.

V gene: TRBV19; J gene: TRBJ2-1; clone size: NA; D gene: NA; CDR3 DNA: TGTGCCAGTGGCAGGGGCTTTGAGCAGTTCTTC; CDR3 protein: CASGRGFEQFF
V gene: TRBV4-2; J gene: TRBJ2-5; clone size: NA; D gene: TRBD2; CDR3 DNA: TGTGCCAGCAGCCAAGGAGCTAGCGGGGGGGCAGAGACCCAGTACTTC; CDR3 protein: CASSQGASGGAETQYF
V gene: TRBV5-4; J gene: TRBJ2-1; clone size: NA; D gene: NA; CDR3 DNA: TGTGCCAGCAGCTTGATGGGAGCTCAGAGCTCCTACAATGAGCAGTTCTTC; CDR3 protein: CASSLMGAQSSYNEQFF
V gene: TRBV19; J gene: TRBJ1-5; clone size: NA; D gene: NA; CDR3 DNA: TGTGCCAGTCAAACAGGGAGTAGAAGCAATCAGCCCCAGCATTTT; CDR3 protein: CASQTGSRSNQPQHF
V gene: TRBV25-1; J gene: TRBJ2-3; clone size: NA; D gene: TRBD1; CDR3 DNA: TGTGCCAGCAGTGGATATCACCCGGGACAGGGTAGAACAGATACGCAGTATTTT; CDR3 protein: CASSGYHPGQGRTDTQYF
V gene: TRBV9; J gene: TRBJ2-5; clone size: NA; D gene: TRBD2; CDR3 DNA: TGTGCCAGCAGTGAGGGGACTAGCAAAGAGACCCAGTACTTC; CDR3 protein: CASSEGTSKETQYF
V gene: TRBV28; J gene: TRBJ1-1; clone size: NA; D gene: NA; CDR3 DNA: TGTGCCAGCAAGGAGGGCTCGAACACTGAAGCTTTCTTT; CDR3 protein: CASKEGSNTEAFF
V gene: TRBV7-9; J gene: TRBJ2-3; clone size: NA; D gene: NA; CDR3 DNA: TGTGCCAGCAGCCGATCCCGGGACTTTACAGATACGCAGTATTTT; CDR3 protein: CASSRSRDFTDTQYF
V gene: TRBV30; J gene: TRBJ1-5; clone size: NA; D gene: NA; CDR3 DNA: TGTGCCTGGAAATCACCGGGATTGGGGCAGCCCCAGCATTTT; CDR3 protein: CAWKSPGLGQPQHF
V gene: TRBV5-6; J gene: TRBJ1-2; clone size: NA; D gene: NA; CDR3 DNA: TGTGCCAGCAGCTTGGGACAGTCCTTTAACTATGGCTACACCTTC; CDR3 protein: CASSLGQSFNYGYTF
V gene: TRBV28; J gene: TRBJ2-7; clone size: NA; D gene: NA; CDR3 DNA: TGTGCCAGCAGCCGGGATGATCACCGCTACGAGCAGTACTTC; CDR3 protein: CASSRDDHRYEQYF
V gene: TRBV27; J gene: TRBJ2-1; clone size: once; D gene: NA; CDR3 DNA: TGTGCCAGCAGTTTATATTTGCGGGGAGAGCAGTTCTTC; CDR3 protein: CASSLYLRGEQFF
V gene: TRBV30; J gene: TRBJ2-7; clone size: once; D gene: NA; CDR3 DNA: TGTGCCTTATCAACCGGGATCCTCTACGAGCAGTACTTC; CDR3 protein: CALSTGILYEQYF
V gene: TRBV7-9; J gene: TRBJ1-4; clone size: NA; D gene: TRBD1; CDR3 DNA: TGTGCCAGCAGCCCCGGACAGGGGGCTGAAAAACTGTTTTTT; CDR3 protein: CASSPGQGAEKLFF
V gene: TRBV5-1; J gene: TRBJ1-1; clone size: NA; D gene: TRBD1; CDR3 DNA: TGCGCCAGCAGCGTAAGAGGACAGGAGAACACTGAAGCTTTCTTT; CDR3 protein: CASSVRGQENTEAFF
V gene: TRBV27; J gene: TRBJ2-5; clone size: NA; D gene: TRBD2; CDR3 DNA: TGTGCCAGCAGACTAGCGGGGGGCCCAGGGCCCCAGTACTTC; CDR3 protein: CASRLAGGPGPQYF
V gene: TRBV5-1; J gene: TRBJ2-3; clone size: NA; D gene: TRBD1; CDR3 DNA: TGCGCCAGCAGCCCTCCGTCAGGGGGCGCGGGAACAGATACGCAGTATTTT; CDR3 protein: CASSPPSGGAGTDTQYF
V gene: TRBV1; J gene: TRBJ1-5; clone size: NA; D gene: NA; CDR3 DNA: TGCACCAACAGATTAATTTATAGCAATCAGCCCCAGCATTTT; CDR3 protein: CTNRLIYSNQPQHF
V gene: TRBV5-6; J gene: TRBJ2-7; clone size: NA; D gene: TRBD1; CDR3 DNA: TGTGCCAGCAGCCTCGCTGGACAGGGGTTCTACGAGCAGTACTTC; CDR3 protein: CASSLAGQGFYEQYF
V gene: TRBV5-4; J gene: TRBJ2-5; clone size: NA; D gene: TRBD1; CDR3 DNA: TGTGCCAGCAGCCTCGGAGGGGACAGGGGGCGAGAGACCCAGTACTTC; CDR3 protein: CASSLGGDRGRETQYF
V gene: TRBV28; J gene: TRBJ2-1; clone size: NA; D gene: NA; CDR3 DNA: TGTGCCAGCAGTTTTCAGGGGGGCTACAATGAGCAGTTCTTC; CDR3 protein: CASSFQGGYNEQFF
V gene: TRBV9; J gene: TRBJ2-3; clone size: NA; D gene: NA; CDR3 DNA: TGTGCCAGCAGCCTCCCCCGGGACTTCAACACAGATACGCAGTATTTT; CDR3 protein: CASSLPRDFNTDTQYF
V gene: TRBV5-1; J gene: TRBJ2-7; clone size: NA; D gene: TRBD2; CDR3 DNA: TGCGCCAGCAGCTTGGAATCCATAGCGGGAGGCCTCTCCTACGAGCAGTACTTC; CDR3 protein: CASSLESIAGGLSYEQYF
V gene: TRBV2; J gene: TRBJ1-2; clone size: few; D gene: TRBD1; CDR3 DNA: TGTGCCAGGGACAGGGTCGGGGATGGCTACACCTTC; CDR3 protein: CARDRVGDGYTF
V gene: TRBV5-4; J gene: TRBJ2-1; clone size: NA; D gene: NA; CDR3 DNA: TGTGCCAGCAGCTTGAACAGGGATGTCGCTGAGCAGTTCTTC; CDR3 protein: CASSLNRDVAEQFF
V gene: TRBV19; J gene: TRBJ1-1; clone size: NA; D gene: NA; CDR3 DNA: TGTGCCAGTAGTCCTCTTATATGGAACACTGAAGCTTTCTTT; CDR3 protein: CASSPLIWNTEAFF
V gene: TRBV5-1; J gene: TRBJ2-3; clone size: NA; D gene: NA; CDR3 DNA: TGCGCCAGCAGCTCCGGGACTCCTGTGGAAAATACGCAGTATTTT; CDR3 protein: CASSSGTPVENTQYF
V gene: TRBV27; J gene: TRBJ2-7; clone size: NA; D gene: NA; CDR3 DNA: TGTGCCAGCACCCAGAGGGCGGGGAGCTCCTACGAGCAGTACTTC; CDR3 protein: CASTQRAGSSYEQYF
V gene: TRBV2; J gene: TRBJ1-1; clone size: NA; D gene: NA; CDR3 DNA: TGTGCCAGCAGATCTCTCACCGGAGGGACCGAGACTGAAGCTTTCTTT; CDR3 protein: CASRSLTGGTETEAFF
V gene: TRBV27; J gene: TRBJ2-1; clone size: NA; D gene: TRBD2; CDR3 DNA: TGTGCCAGCAGCGCCAAATCTTGGGACTACGGCAGCAATGAGCAGTTCTTC; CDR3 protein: CASSAKSWDYGSNEQFF
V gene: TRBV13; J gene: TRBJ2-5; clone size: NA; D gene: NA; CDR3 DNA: TGTGCCAGCAGCTTATTAGCTCGTCAAGAGACCCAGTACTTC; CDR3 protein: CASSLLARQETQYF
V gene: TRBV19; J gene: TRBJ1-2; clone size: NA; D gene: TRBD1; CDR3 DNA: TGTGCCAGTAGTATGACAGGGGGTGGGCGCTATGGCTACACCTTC; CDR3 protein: CASSMTGGGRYGYTF
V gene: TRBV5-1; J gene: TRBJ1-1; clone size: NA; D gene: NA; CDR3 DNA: TGCGCCAGCAGCTTGGAGGGGGGGGACACTGAAGCTTTCTTT; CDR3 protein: CASSLEGGDTEAFF
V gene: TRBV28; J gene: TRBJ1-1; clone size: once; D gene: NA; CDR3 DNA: TGTGCCAGCAGTTGGGGGGTCCCTGAAGCTTTCTTT; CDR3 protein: CASSWGVPEAFF
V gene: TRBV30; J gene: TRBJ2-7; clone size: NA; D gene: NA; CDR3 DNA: TGTGCCTGGAGTGTAAGGCAGGGTTCCCACGAGCAGTACTTC; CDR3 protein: CAWSVRQGSHEQYF
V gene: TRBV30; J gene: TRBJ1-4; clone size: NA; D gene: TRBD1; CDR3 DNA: TGTGCCTGGAGTTCTAACAGGGGGTCTGCCGAAAAACTGTTTTTT; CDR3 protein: CAWSSNRGSAEKLFF
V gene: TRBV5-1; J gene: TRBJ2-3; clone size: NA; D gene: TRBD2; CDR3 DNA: TGCGCCAGCAGCTTGGTAGGACTAGCGGGAGCAGATACGCAGTATTTT; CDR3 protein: CASSLVGLAGADTQYF
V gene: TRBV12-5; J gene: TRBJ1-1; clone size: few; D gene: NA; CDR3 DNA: TGTGCTAGTGGTTTGAGCGGGGGGGGAGCTTTCTTT; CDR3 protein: CASGLSGGGAFF
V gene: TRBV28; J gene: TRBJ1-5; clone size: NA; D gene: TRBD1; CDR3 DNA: TGTGCCAGCAGTTTATCAGGCTCCAGGGGGAACCTGGGCCAGCATTTT; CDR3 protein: CASSLSGSRGNLGQHF
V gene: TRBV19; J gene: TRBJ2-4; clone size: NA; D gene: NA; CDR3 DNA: TGTGCCAGTAGTATTCTCAGACAGGACCACCTAAACATTCAGTACTTC; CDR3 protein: CASSILRQDHLNIQYF
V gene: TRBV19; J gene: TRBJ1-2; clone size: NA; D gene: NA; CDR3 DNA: TGTGCCAGTAGTATCACCAGGGCCGCTAACTATGGCTACACCTTC; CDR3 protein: CASSITRAANYGYTF
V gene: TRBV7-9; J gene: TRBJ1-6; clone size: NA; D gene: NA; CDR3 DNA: TGTGCCAGCAGCCCCGAAGGTCACAGGGAGCCCACCCTCCACTTT; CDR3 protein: CASSPEGHREPTLHF
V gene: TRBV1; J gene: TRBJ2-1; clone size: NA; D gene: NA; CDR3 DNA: TGCACCAGCAGCCAAGATGAAAGGACTAGCGGGAGGGCTTACAATGAGCAGTTCTTC; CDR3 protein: CTSSQDERTSGRAYNEQFF
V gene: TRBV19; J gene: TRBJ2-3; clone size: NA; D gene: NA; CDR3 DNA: TGTGCCAGTAGTATAAGCGCGAAAACAGATACGCAGTATTTT; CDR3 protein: CASSISAKTDTQYF
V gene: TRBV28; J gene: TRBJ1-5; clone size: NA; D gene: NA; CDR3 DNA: TGTGCCAGCAGTTTAGTGCGTCAGCCCCAGCATTTT; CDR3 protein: CASSLVRQPQHF
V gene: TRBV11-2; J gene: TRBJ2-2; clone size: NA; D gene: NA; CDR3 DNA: TGTGCCAGCAGCCGGACTGCCGGGGAGCTGTTTTTT; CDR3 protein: CASSRTAGELFF
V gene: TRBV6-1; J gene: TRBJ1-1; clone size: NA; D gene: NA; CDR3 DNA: TGTGCCAGCAGTGAAGGGGGGAGGATCGAAGCTTTCTTT; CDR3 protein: CASSEGGRIEAFF
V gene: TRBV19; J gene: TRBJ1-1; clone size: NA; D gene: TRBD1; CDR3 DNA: TGTGCCGGTAAGGACCCGGGGGCAGGGGGATTTGGAGCTTTCTTT; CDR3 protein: CAGKDPGAGGFGAFF
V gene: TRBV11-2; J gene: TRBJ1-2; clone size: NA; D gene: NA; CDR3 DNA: TGTGCCAGCAGTACCATCCGGGGAGAATATGGCTACACCTTC; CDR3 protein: CASSTIRGEYGYTF
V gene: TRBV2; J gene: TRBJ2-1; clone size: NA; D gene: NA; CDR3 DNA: TGTGCCAGCCAGGGCGACACATATAGGGAGTTCTTC; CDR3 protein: CASQGDTYREFF
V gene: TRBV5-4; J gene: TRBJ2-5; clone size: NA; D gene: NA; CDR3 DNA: TGTGCCAGCAGCTTGGGGACACCCCAAGAGACCCAGTACTTC; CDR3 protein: CASSLGTPQETQYF
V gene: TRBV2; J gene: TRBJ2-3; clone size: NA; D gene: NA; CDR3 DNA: TGTGCCAGCAAACCCGGGACTTCTAGCACAGATACGCAGTATTTT; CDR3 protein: CASKPGTSSTDTQYF
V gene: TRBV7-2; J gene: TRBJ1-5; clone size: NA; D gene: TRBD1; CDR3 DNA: TGTGCCAGCAGCTTAGACAGGGGTTATCAGCCCCAGCATTTT; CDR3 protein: CASSLDRGYQPQHF
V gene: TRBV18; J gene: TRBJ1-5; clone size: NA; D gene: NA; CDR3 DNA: TGTGCCAGCTCACCACCATTGTCGGGGACCCAGCATTTT; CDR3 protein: CASSPPLSGTQHF